This T cell receptor beta chain was profiled in a study of T cell repertoires in cytomegalovirus infection. Study at large: From public TCR beta signatures came an indication of both CMV infection and matching HLA type. The study's findings and limits: CMV-specific TCR beta clonotypes restricted by HLA-C were the ones dominating the ex vivo response.

TCRdb recomputed calls from the reads with MiXCR, one row per CDR3 protein. In the table there are hundreds of thousands of distinct CDR3 sequences, about 39% of which are singletons. Regarding this clonotype: Its specificity is unknown.

The CDR3 runs to 16 residues. Germline V CDR1 and CDR2: SGHAT, FQNNGV. With 5 bases clipped from V and 1 base from J, the junction kept 6 bases outside the gene matches. Source: cultured PBMCs, taken from culture after CMV antigen stimulation. The genes are TRBV11-2 and TRBJ2-2; 8 nucleotides align to TRBD2. This TCR was recovered from a human donor in good health (CMV status not recorded). Some clones in this sample may be carry-over from other donors' samples. The CDR3 is CASSAGAGGNTGELFF. CDR3 in DNA: TGTGCCAGCAGCGCCGGTGCGGGAGGGAACACCGGGGAGCTGTTTTTT.